Following are 19 T cell receptor beta chains from one sample sequenced in a study of T cell clonality in common variable immunodeficiency. The assay was immunoSEQ multiplex PCR, and TCRdb's table has in-frame clones only and misses some. The sample presents 35,000 to 55,000 clones, none singletons. Sequencing was carried out using peripheral blood mononuclear cells. The receptor set was obtained from a person aged 18-70 years in good health.

This clone was detected ten times or more. The sequence runs out 3 residues before the end of the CDR3; the remainder is reconstructed from the germline J gene. The chain carries TRBV19 and TRBJ1-2; D remains ambiguous. Between the trimmed V and J ends, which lost 7 bases and 3 bases, there was a span of 18 bases. The CDR3 length is 15 residues. Germline V CDR1 and CDR2: LNHDA, SQIVND (reference sequence). CDR3 DNA, as far as it was read: TGTGCCAGTAACCCTGGCAAAATGGTCTACTATGGC. As protein: CASNPGKMVYYG. The whole CDR3 protein reads CASNPGKMVYYGYTF.

For this clone: With the read ending 3 residues before the CDR3 end, the germline J gene is used to fill in that end. J is TRBJ1-2 and V is TRBV18; 9 bases match TRBD1. Trimming at V came to 4 bases and at J to 7 bases, leaving 25 bases not matched to a gene. Germline CDR1 is KGHSH and CDR2 is LQKENI. The length of the CDR3 is 20 residues. The sequenced CDR3 bases are TGTGCCAGCTCACAACAGCGCCCCGGGACAGGGATCGGGTTTACTAGTGGC. It yields the protein CASSQQRPGTGIGFTSG. The entire CDR3 reads CASSQQRPGTGIGFTSGYTF.

This clone was observed at least ten times. The read falls 3 residues short of the CDR3 end, and the missing part is taken from the germline J gene. The rearrangement uses TRBV5-1 and TRBJ2-1, with 8 positions matching TRBD2. This CDR3 region has 15 residues. The ends lost 0 bases at V and 9 bases at J; junction bases unmatched: 8. CDR1 SGHRS and CDR2 YFSETQ come from the germline V gene. The CDR3 protein is CASSLDPAGEGEQFF. The CDR3 bases that were read are TGCGCCAGCAGCTTGGATCCAGCGGGGGAGGGTGAG.

Ten or more counts support this clone. The read falls 3 residues short of the CDR3 end, and the missing part is taken from the germline J gene. V usage is TRBV20-1 and J usage is TRBJ2-7; 8 nucleotides line up with TRBD2. The junction had 8 bases not matched to a gene; V was cut back by 1 base and J by 0 bases. Per the germline V gene, CDR1 is DFQATT and CDR2 is SNEGSKA (reference sequence). The CDR3 has 16 residues. Incomplete CDR3 DNA: TGCAGTGCTAGAGTGAGCGGGACTAGTGCCTCCTACGAG. Protein: CSARVSGTSASYE. The complete CDR3 protein is CSARVSGTSASYEQYF.

This clone was observed many times. The read falls 3 residues short of the CDR3 end, and the missing part is taken from the germline J gene. J is TRBJ2-4 and V is TRBV2; no definite D call. The CDR3 sequence is 15 residues long. V dropped 2 bases and J dropped 0 bases, with 8 bases sitting between them. Germline V gene sequence: CDR1 SNHLY, CDR2 FYNNEI. CDR3 bases read: TGTGCCAGCAGTGAAAACAGTCTAGCCAAAAACATT. Protein sequence: CASSENSLAKNI. The entire CDR3 is CASSENSLAKNIQYF.

This clone was counted many times. The CDR3 end is not reached by the read, which stops 3 residues before it; the germline J gene fills it in. The rearrangement uses TRBV20-1 and TRBJ2-5; tentatively, D is TRBD1 (6 bases). The germline CDR1 and CDR2 sequences are DFQATT and SNEGSKA (reference sequence). This CDR3 has 12 amino acids. Trimming stripped 7 bases from V and 5 bases from J, with 14 bases between. The CDR3 bases that were read are TGCAGTGTACAGGGCTTGGGGGAGACC. It yields the protein CSVQGLGET. The full CDR3 reads CSVQGLGETQYF.

This clone occurred many times. The read terminates 3 residues before the CDR3 end, so the remaining end is supplied by the germline J gene. V gene TRBV7-3 combines with J gene TRBJ2-3, with TRBD2 as a possible D gene (6 bases). The CDR3 loop spans 15 amino acids. The V gene's germline CDR1 is SGHTA and CDR2 FQGTGA. Trimming removed 1 base from V and 2 bases from J, with 10 bases in between. Partial CDR3 DNA: TGTGCCAGCAGCTTAAGCGGACTACACACAGATACG. Protein: CASSLSGLHTDT. The entire CDR3 is CASSLSGLHTDTQYF.

The CDR3 loop reads CASSLEDIQYF. The part of the CDR3 DNA that was read is TGTGCCAGCAGCTTAGAGGACATT. The chain links TRBV7-2 to TRBJ2-4; the D is unclear. Read data end 3 residues before the CDR3 end; the end is taken from the germline J gene. The V gene lost 1 base and the J gene lost 8 bases, with 3 bases spanning the gap. The germline CDR1 and CDR2 sequences are SGHTA and FQGNSA. The CDR3 has 11 residues.

This clone was detected ten times or more. The sequence runs out 3 residues before the end of the CDR3; the remainder is reconstructed from the germline J gene. The chain is built from TRBV5-4 and TRBJ2-3; 8 bases match TRBD1. V gave up 6 bases and J gave up 1 base; unmatched junction bases: 1. Germline CDR1 and CDR2: SGHNT and YYREEE (reference sequence). CDR3 size: 13 residues. CDR3 loop: CASKTGGTDTQYF. The part of the CDR3 DNA that was read is TGTGCCAGCAAGACAGGGGGCACAGATACG.

There are many counts of this clone. The DNA ends 3 residues before the CDR3 does, and the rest of the CDR3 is filled in from the germline J gene. The chain carries TRBV20-1 and TRBJ1-6, with TRBD1 matching 7 bases. The CDR3 has 18 amino acids. From germline, CDR1 is DFQATT and CDR2 SNEGSKA (reference sequence). Trimming cost V 5 bases and J 3 bases; bases outside gene matches: 16. The CDR3 bases that were read are TGCAGTGCTTTCGGCCTAGGGACAGCCAACGACTATAATTCACCC. As protein: CSAFGLGTANDYNSP. The CDR3 in its entirety is CSAFGLGTANDYNSPLHF.

This clone has a count of ten or more. From the germline J gene comes the end of the CDR3, since the read stops 3 residues before it. The rearrangement joins TRBV5-1 to TRBJ1-1, with 10 bases lining up with TRBD1. In germline, CDR1 is SGHRS, CDR2 YFSETQ. The V segment lost 3 bases and the J segment 0 bases; nucleotides outside the gene matches: 5. This CDR3 is built from 16 residues. CDR3 loop: CASSSGTGALNTEAFF. Partial CDR3 DNA: TGCGCCAGCAGCTCTGGGACAGGGGCCCTGAACACTGAA.

In its sample, this clone was seen a few times. From the germline J gene comes the end of the CDR3, since the read stops 3 residues before it. The chain has TRBV7-8 and TRBJ1-2, with 8 bases matching TRBD1. With 1 base clipped from V and 6 bases from J, the junction kept 4 bases outside the gene matches. The CDR3 runs to 14 residues. CDR1 is SGHVS, CDR2 FQNEAQ, per germline. CDR3 DNA, as far as it was read: TGTGCCAGCAGCTTAGAGAGACAGGGGAATGGC. This codes for CASSLERQGNG. The full CDR3 is CASSLERQGNGYTF.

This clone was observed many times. The read ends 3 residues early relative to the CDR3; the germline J gene fills the gap. The chain employs TRBV2 and TRBJ2-5; D is possibly TRBD2 (6 bases). The V end was cut by 4 bases, the J end by 2 bases, with 14 bases between. The CDR3 length is 15 residues. Germline V gene data show CDR1 as SNHLY and CDR2 as FYNNEI. The sequenced part of the CDR3 DNA is TGTGCCAGCAGTGCCCAAACGGGGGAGCAAGAGACC. This encodes CASSAQTGEQET. The whole CDR3 reads CASSAQTGEQETQYF.

This clone qualifies as medium-sized. The CDR3 end is not reached by the read, which stops 3 residues before it; the germline J gene fills it in. This chain joins TRBV4-2 and TRBJ1-4; 11 nucleotides agree with TRBD1. Germline V CDR1 and CDR2: LGHNA, YNFKEQ. The CDR3 consists of 20 residues. With V trimmed by 4 bases and J by 4 bases, 17 bases remained unmatched. The part of the CDR3 DNA that was read is TGTGCCAGCAGCCGGGCTGGCCCCGGGACAGGGGGGAGAGATAATGAAAAA. Protein sequence: CASSRAGPGTGGRDNEK. The CDR3 reads in full as CASSRAGPGTGGRDNEKLFF.

This clone was recorded many times. The read falls 3 residues short of the CDR3 end, and the missing part is taken from the germline J gene. The chain combines TRBV7-8 with TRBJ2-1, with 13 positions matching TRBD2. The CDR3 is 17 amino acids. V was pared by 2 bases and J by 5 bases, with 6 bases of the junction left unmatched. The germline gives CDR1 SGHVS, CDR2 FQNEAQ. Incomplete CDR3 DNA: TGTGCCAGCAGCTTAAGAACTAGCGGGGGGGCCGACAATGAG. Translation: CASSLRTSGGADNE. The complete CDR3 reads CASSLRTSGGADNEQFF. Supplemented by reference TRBV7-8 and TRBJ2-1, the full variable domain reads GAGVSQSPRYKVAKRGQDVALRCDPISGHVSLFWYQQALGQGPEFLTYFQNEAQLDKSGLPSDRFFAERPEGSVSTLKIQRTQQEDSAVYLCASSLRTSGGADNEQFFGPGTRLTVL.

There are many counts of this clone. Coverage ceases 3 residues before the CDR3 finishes, and the germline J gene fills in the end. The chain has TRBV28 and TRBJ1-2; possible D gene TRBD1, 5 bases. Trimming left V 4 bases short and J 0 bases short, with 18 bases between. Germline-derived CDR1 and CDR2 are MDHEN and SYDVKM. The CDR3 length is 17 residues. CDR3: CASSYQPRTYSNYGYTF. The CDR3 DNA, read in part, is TGTGCCAGCAGTTACCAACCCAGGACATACTCTAACTATGGC.

This clone was observed at least ten times. The read comes to an end 3 residues before the CDR3 does, leaving the germline J gene to fill in the end. The rearrangement uses TRBV18 and TRBJ1-6; D ambiguous. Trimming cost V 6 bases and J 6 bases, with 9 bases left between them. The CDR3 consists of 13 residues. Germline CDR1 is KGHSH and CDR2 is LQKENI. Partial CDR3 DNA: TGTGCCAGCTCCTACGAGAGTAATTCACCC. It encodes CASSYESNSP. The CDR3 reads in full as CASSYESNSPLHF.

This clone has a count of ten or more. The CDR3 end is not reached by the read, which stops 3 residues before it; the germline J gene fills it in. This chain links TRBV2 with TRBJ2-7; 7 bases are a match to TRBD2. From germline, CDR1 is SNHLY and CDR2 FYNNEI. V lost 7 bases to trimming and J lost 5 bases; unmatched junction nucleotides: 5. The CDR3 runs to 12 residues. This CDR3 reads CASNGGIHEQYF. The part of the CDR3 DNA that was read is TGTGCCAGCAACGGGGGGATCCACGAG.

This clone was counted many times. The read ends 3 residues before the CDR3 terminus; that terminus is restored from the germline J gene. The J gene is TRBJ2-7, the V gene TRBV29-1; maybe TRBD1 (6 bases). V lost 6 bases to trimming and J lost 6 bases, with 12 bases between them. The CDR3 length is 11 residues. Germline V gives CDR1 SQVTM, CDR2 ANQGSEA. The CDR3 DNA, read in part, is TGCAGCGTGGAGACAGGTACCGAG. This translates into CSVETGTE. The CDR3, in full, reads CSVETGTEQYF.